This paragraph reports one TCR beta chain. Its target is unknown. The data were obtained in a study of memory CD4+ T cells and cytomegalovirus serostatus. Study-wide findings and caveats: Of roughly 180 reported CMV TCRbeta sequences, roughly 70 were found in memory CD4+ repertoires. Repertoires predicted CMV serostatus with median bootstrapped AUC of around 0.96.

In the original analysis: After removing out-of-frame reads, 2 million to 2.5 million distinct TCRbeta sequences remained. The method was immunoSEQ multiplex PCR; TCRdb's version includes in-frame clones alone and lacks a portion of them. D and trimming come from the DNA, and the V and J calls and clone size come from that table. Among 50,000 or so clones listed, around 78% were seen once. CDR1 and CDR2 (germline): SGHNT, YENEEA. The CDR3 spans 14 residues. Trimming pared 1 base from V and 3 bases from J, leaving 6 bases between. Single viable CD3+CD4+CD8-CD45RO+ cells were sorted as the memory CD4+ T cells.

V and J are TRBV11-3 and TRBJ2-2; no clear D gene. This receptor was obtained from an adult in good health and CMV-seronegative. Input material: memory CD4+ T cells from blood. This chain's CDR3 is CASSLGRDTGELFF. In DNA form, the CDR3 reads TGTGCCAGCAGCTTAGGGCGCGACACCGGGGAGCTGTTTTTT.